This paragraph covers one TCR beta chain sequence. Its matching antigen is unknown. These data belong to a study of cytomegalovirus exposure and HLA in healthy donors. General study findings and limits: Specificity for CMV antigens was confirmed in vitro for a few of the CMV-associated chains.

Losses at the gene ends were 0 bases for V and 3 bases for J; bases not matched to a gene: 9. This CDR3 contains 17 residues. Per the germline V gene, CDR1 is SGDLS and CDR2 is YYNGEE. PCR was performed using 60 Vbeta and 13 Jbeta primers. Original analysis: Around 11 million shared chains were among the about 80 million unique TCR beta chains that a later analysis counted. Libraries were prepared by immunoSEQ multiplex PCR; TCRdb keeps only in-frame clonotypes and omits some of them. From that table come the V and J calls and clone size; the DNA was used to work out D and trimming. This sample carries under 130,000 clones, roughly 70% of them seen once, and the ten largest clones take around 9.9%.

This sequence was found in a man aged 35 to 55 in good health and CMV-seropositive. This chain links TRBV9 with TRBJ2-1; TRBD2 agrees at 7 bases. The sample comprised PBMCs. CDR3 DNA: TGTGCCAGCAGCGTAGGGGGGGGGACTTCCCTCTACAATGAGCAGTTCTTC. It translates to CASSVGGGTSLYNEQFF.